This T cell receptor (beta chain) emerged from a study of blood T cell repertoires in COVID-19. As for the study in general: T cells, B-cell-depleted T cells, or PBMCs supplied cDNA or gDNA.

Authors' methods: The assay estimated nucleated cells by amplifying reference gene primers. Using immunoSEQ multiplex PCR, the repertoire was profiled, and TCRdb retains in-frame clones only, with some absent. That table is the source of V, J and clone size, and D and trimming were worked out from the DNA. This table has some 40,000 clones, more than 80% appearing once. Germline loops: CDR1 SEHNR, CDR2 FQNEAQ (reference sequence). The length of the CDR3 is 15 residues. Trimming took off 4 bases at V and 6 bases at J, with 15 bases between the two ends. The source material was peripheral blood. This TCR came from a man in his fifties with active or convalescent COVID-19. The chain is built from TRBV7-9 and TRBJ2-2; D unclear. CDR3 sequence: CASSSGRHWAGELFF. The CDR3 coding sequence is TGTGCCAGCAGCTCCGGCCGACATTGGGCCGGGGAGCTGTTTTTT. Full variable domain (missing parts from reference TRBV7-9 and TRBJ2-2): DTGVSQNPRHKITKRGQNVTFRCDPISEHNRLYWYRQTLGQGPEFLTYFQNEAQLEKSRLLSDRFSAERPKGSFSTLEIQRTEQGDSAMYLCASSSGRHWAGELFFGEGSRLTVL.